This TCR beta chain is from a study of T cell changes during pregnancy in multiple sclerosis. The assay was immunoSEQ multiplex PCR, and TCRdb's table has in-frame clones only and misses some. The table shows 55,000 to 85,000 clones, with more than 90% occurring only once. This clone was counted only a few times. The receptor was derived from a female donor with multiple sclerosis, enrolled in a pregnancy study. Sequencing used peripheral blood, obtained in the third trimester of pregnancy.

CDR3 amino acids: CAAAFGGPGGYTF. CDR3 in DNA: TGTGCCGCAGCCTTTGGGGGCCCAGGAGGCTACACCTTC. The gene calls are TRBV6-1 and TRBJ1-2, with D possibly matching TRBD1 (6 bases). CDR3 length: 13 residues. Trimming stripped 11 bases from V and 8 bases from J, with 21 bases between. Germline V gene lookup returns CDR1 MNHNS and CDR2 SASEGT.